Shown below are 29 T cell receptor beta chains from a single sample sequenced in a study of cytomegalovirus exposure and HLA in healthy donors. A multiplex PCR was run with 60 Vbeta primers and 13 Jbeta primers. Sequencing was performed with immunoSEQ multiplex PCR; in TCRdb, only in-frame clones are kept and a portion is missing. The table has around 130,000 clones, around 83% seen once; the top ten hold approximately 6.4%. The sample was PBMCs. The source of these receptors is a woman in her twenties or thirties in good health and CMV-seropositive.

The V and J genes are TRBV30 and TRBJ2-5; TRBD2 might be the D (7 bases). Trimming took off 0 bases at V and 5 bases at J, with 13 bases between the two ends. The CDR3 has 14 amino acids. Germline CDR1 GTSNPN, CDR2 SVGIG (reference sequence). CDR3 coding DNA: TGTGCCTGGAGTGTGGAGGGGAGGGGGGAGACCCAGTACTTC. Protein: CAWSVEGRGETQYF.

The chain is built from TRBV7-9 and TRBJ1-2; D might be TRBD1 (5 bases). The germline gives CDR1 SEHNR, CDR2 FQNEAQ (reference sequence). CDR3 size: 14 residues. V dropped 1 base and J dropped 1 base, with 7 bases sitting between them. The CDR3 DNA follows: TGTGCCAGCAGCTTAGACGGGGGTAACTATGGCTACACCTTC. Its translation: CASSLDGGNYGYTF.

Only a few counts were recorded for this clone. The V gene is TRBV6-1, the J gene TRBJ2-1, with D tentatively TRBD1 (6 bases). The CDR3 sequence is 15 residues long. The V end was cut by 6 bases, the J end by 0 bases, with 12 bases between. Per germline, CDR1 MNHNS and CDR2 SASEGT. The CDR3 bases are TGTGCCAGCAGCCGACAGGTGGGCTCCTACAATGAGCAGTTCTTC. Translation gives CASSRQVGSYNEQFF.

This sequence joins TRBV6-6 and TRBJ1-5; unclear D gene. CDR1 and CDR2 from the germline V gene are MNHNY and SVGAGI (reference sequence). This CDR3 is 14 amino acids long. V gave up 8 bases and J gave up 4 bases, with 15 bases separating them. This chain's CDR3 is CASFRVRGNQPQHF. CDR3 DNA sequence: TGTGCCAGCTTTCGGGTTCGGGGAAATCAGCCCCAGCATTTT.

The V call is TRBV28, the J call TRBJ1-2; D not resolved. V shed 6 bases and J shed 3 bases, with 5 bases lying between them. The CDR3 length is 11 residues. CDR1 is MDHEN, CDR2 SYDVKM, per germline. CDR3 sequence: CASRAYYGYTF. Here the CDR3 DNA reads TGTGCCAGCAGAGCCTACTATGGCTACACCTTC.

The genes are TRBV2 and TRBJ2-1, with a weak D call TRBD2 (6 bases). The germline gives CDR1 SNHLY, CDR2 FYNNEI. This CDR3 is built from 19 residues. The V end lost 6 bases, the J end lost 4 bases, and 28 bases lay between the germline ends. CDR3 loop: CASRAGRFGASPLYNEQFF. The CDR3 nucleotides read TGTGCCAGCAGGGCGGGACGGTTCGGGGCCAGCCCCCTTTACAATGAGCAGTTCTTC.

This rearrangement joins TRBV5-1 to TRBJ2-3; D might be TRBD2 (6 bases). The germline CDR1 and CDR2 sequences are SGHRS and YFSETQ. The CDR3 sequence is 14 residues long. V lost 4 bases and J 3 bases, leaving 12 bases between the germline ends. Written as DNA, the CDR3 is TGCGCCAGCAGCCGGACCGGGGGTACAGATACGCAGTATTTT. This sequence encodes CASSRTGGTDTQYF.

This clone was observed a few times. This chain links TRBV5-4 with TRBJ2-1; 8 nucleotides match TRBD2. V trimming: 2 bases; J trimming: 7 bases; junction bases outside the gene matches: 5. This CDR3 is built from 14 residues. Germline V gene sequence: CDR1 SGHNT, CDR2 YYREEE (reference sequence). The CDR3 loop is CASSLWTSLNEQFF. The CDR3 nucleotides read TGTGCCAGCAGCTTATGGACTAGCTTGAATGAGCAGTTCTTC.

The gene calls are TRBV2 and TRBJ1-6, with D possibly matching TRBD1 (6 bases). V was trimmed by 6 bases and J by 0 bases, leaving 9 bases between them. Germline V gene sequence: CDR1 SNHLY, CDR2 FYNNEI. This CDR3 is 15 amino acids long. Here the CDR3 DNA reads TGTGCCAGCAGGACAGGAAGCTCCTATAATTCACCCCTCCACTTT. This sequence encodes CASRTGSSYNSPLHF.

This clone was detected a few times. The V and J genes are TRBV18 and TRBJ1-5; no reliable D call. The CDR3 has 13 residues. V was shortened by 1 base and J by 6 bases, with 7 bases between the two germline ends. Germline V gene lookup returns CDR1 KGHSH and CDR2 LQKENI. This CDR3 is CASSPQVRQPQHF. CDR3 sequence (DNA): TGTGCCAGCTCACCACAAGTGCGTCAGCCCCAGCATTTT.

This clone showed up just once. The V call is TRBV9, the J call TRBJ2-7; possible D gene TRBD1, 6 bases. The CDR3 is 16 residues long. The germline CDR1 and CDR2 sequences are SGDLS and YYNGEE. Trimming pared 4 bases from V and 0 bases from J, leaving 17 bases between. The CDR3 nucleotides are TGTGCCAGCAGCCCCCCTTCCGGGACATCCTCCTACGAGCAGTACTTC. It specifies CASSPPSGTSSYEQYF.

V is TRBV29-1 and J is TRBJ2-1, with D unclear. CDR3 size: 13 residues. CDR1 is SQVTM and CDR2 is ANQGSEA in the germline V gene. V shed 4 bases and J shed 1 base, with 8 bases lying between them. CDR3 residues: CSVGGASYNEQFF. The CDR3 DNA follows: TGCAGCGTTGGCGGTGCTTCCTACAATGAGCAGTTCTTC.

The chain uses TRBV5-1 and TRBJ2-7, with D possibly being TRBD2 (5 bases). This CDR3 region has 14 residues. Germline-derived CDR1 and CDR2 are SGHRS and YFSETQ. V gave up 1 base and J gave up 4 bases, with 12 bases separating them. The CDR3 DNA sequence: TGCGCCAGCAGCTTGAGCCCGGGCGGGTACGAGCAGTACTTC. Amino acids: CASSLSPGGYEQYF. Combining the CDR3 with reference TRBV5-1 and TRBJ2-7 gives the whole variable domain KAGVTQTPRYLIKTRGQQVTLSCSPISGHRSVSWYQQTPGQGLQFLFEYFSETQRNKGNFPGRFSGRQFSNSRSEMNVSTLELGDSALYLCASSLSPGGYEQYFGPGTRLTVT.

The V and J genes are TRBV28 and TRBJ2-2; D remains unclear. The CDR3 is 15 amino acids. V was clipped by 1 base and J by 2 bases, with 8 bases between them. Germline CDR1 reads MDHEN; CDR2 reads SYDVKM. In nucleotides, the CDR3 is TGTGCCAGCAGTTTATCGGGTACAAACACCGGGGAGCTGTTTTTT. Its translation is CASSLSGTNTGELFF.

This chain joins TRBV28 and TRBJ2-1, with TRBD2 matching 7 bases. With V trimmed by 5 bases and J by 5 bases, 12 bases remained unmatched. Germline lookup yields CDR1 MDHEN and CDR2 SYDVKM. This CDR3 is built from 16 residues. The CDR3 spells CASSRPGLVGHNEQFF. DNA of the CDR3: TGTGCCAGCAGTCGCCCAGGACTAGTTGGGCACAATGAGCAGTTCTTC.

This clone was seen only once. The genes are TRBV7-3 and TRBJ1-1; D unclear. Germline V lookup: CDR1 SGHTA, CDR2 FQGTGA. The V and J ends lost 2 bases and 2 bases respectively, with 6 bases between them. The CDR3 contains 13 residues. The CDR3 protein is CASSLGKNTEAFF. CDR3 in DNA: TGTGCCAGCAGCTTAGGCAAAAACACTGAAGCTTTCTTT.

This rearrangement joins TRBV30 to TRBJ2-7; a weak D match, TRBD1 (5 bases). CDR1 and CDR2 from the germline V gene are GTSNPN and SVGIG (reference sequence). V lost 2 bases and J lost 0, with 11 bases in between. The length of the CDR3 is 14 residues. The CDR3 sequence is CAWSQAGFSYEQYF. The DNA of the CDR3 is TGTGCCTGGAGTCAAGCAGGGTTCTCCTACGAGCAGTACTTC.

The chain joins TRBV9 to TRBJ1-2; D not certain. The germline gives CDR1 SGDLS, CDR2 YYNGEE. Trimming shortened V by 3 bases and J by 13 bases, and 16 bases separated the two germline ends. This CDR3 is 12 amino acids long. CDR3 in DNA: TGTGCCAGCAGCGGAGACACCTGCGAGCCCACCTTC. It codes for CASSGDTCEPTF.

V gene TRBV5-1 combines with J gene TRBJ2-3; 11 bases align to TRBD2. Trimming cost V 4 bases and J 3 bases; bases outside gene matches: 13. Germline CDR1 and CDR2: SGHRS and YFSETQ. The CDR3 loop spans 18 amino acids. The CDR3 coding sequence is TGCGCCAGCAGCCTGGGGGCTAGCGGGAGGTTGGGGACAGATACGCAGTATTTT. It yields the protein CASSLGASGRLGTDTQYF.

This clone has only a few counts. V and J are TRBV21-1 and TRBJ1-1; the D segment call TRBD1 is taken from the table without a DNA check. TRBV21-1 is a known pseudogene. The CDR3 has 11 amino acids. CDR3 sequence: CASSNWTVSFF. DNA for the CDR3: TGTGCCAGCAGCAACTGGACAGTCTCTTTCTTT.

The chain employs TRBV2 and TRBJ2-3, with no clear D. The CDR3 contains 12 residues. The germline CDR1 and CDR2 sequences are SNHLY and FYNNEI. Trimming pared 4 bases from V and 0 bases from J, leaving 2 bases between. The CDR3 region has the DNA TGTGCCAGCAGTGTAAGCACAGATACGCAGTATTTT. As protein: CASSVSTDTQYF.

This clone has only one observation. V is TRBV6-1 and J is TRBJ2-1; 7 positions match TRBD2. Trimming removed 7 bases from V and 2 bases from J; junction bases left unmatched: 8. Germline-derived CDR1 and CDR2 are MNHNS and SASEGT. The CDR3 contains 15 residues. Here the CDR3 DNA reads TGTGCCAGCACCAAAGGGGCGGGAGCCTACAATGAGCAGTTCTTC. It codes for CASTKGAGAYNEQFF.

The CDR3 region has the DNA TGTGCCAGCAGTGAACCCCACAGGGGGGACTATGGCTACACCTTC. Amino acids: CASSEPHRGDYGYTF. The chain joins TRBV6-1 to TRBJ1-2, with 8 bases fitting TRBD1. Trimming took 2 bases from V and 3 from J; bases not matched to a gene: 5. The CDR3 is 15 amino acids. CDR1 is MNHNS, CDR2 SASEGT, per germline.

The sample holds a few counts of this clone. The V and J genes are TRBV18 and TRBJ2-5, with a weak D call TRBD1 (6 bases). The V gene lost 2 bases and the J gene lost 4 bases, with 11 bases spanning the gap. This CDR3 has 14 amino acids. Germline V CDR1 and CDR2: KGHSH, LQKENI. The CDR3, as DNA: TGTGCCAGCTCACCAACAGGGATACGAGAGACCCAGTACTTC. Amino acids: CASSPTGIRETQYF.

This clone was observed a single time. The J gene is TRBJ1-3, the V gene TRBV28; D possibly corresponds to TRBD1 (6 bases). The CDR3 consists of 17 residues. V gave up 6 bases and J gave up 3 bases, with 21 bases separating them. Germline loops: CDR1 MDHEN, CDR2 SYDVKM. CDR3 DNA sequence: TGTGCCAGCAGCCTGGCTCTTGGGGGCTCGTTTGGAAACACCATATATTTT. It specifies CASSLALGGSFGNTIYF.

There are a few counts of this clone. This chain uses TRBV27 with TRBJ2-1; TRBD2 matches at 9 bases. The length of the CDR3 is 15 residues. Germline values: CDR1 MNHEY, CDR2 SMNVEV (reference sequence). Trimming took 3 bases from V and 4 from J; bases not matched to a gene: 4. The CDR3 coding sequence is TGTGCCAGCAGTTTCGGAGCGGGAGGTTACAATGAGCAGTTCTTC. Translation: CASSFGAGGYNEQFF.

The CDR3: CSVATGDYGYTF. In DNA, the CDR3 is TGCAGCGTGGCGACAGGGGACTATGGCTACACCTTC. The gene calls are TRBV29-1 and TRBJ1-2; 8 bases match TRBD1. The CDR3 runs to 12 residues. CDR1 and CDR2 (germline): SQVTM, ANQGSEA. V lost 6 bases, J lost 3 bases, and 3 bases stayed unmatched.

The genes are TRBV9 and TRBJ1-5, with TRBD1 as a possible D gene (6 bases). CDR1 is SGDLS, CDR2 YYNGEE, per germline. Trimming shortened V by 0 bases and J by 6 bases, and 13 bases separated the two germline ends. CDR3 length: 15 residues. DNA for the CDR3: TGTGCCAGCAGCGTAGGTGGGGGCGCGGGTCAGCCCCAGCATTTT. Its protein is CASSVGGGAGQPQHF.

The CDR3 spells CASRLQGSLSYEQYF. CDR3 coding DNA: TGTGCCAGCAGGCTACAGGGCTCTCTTTCCTACGAGCAGTACTTC. The chain employs TRBV28 and TRBJ2-7; perhaps TRBD1 as D (6 bases). The germline gives CDR1 MDHEN, CDR2 SYDVKM. This CDR3 has 15 amino acids. V dropped 6 bases and J dropped 1 base, with 16 bases sitting between them.